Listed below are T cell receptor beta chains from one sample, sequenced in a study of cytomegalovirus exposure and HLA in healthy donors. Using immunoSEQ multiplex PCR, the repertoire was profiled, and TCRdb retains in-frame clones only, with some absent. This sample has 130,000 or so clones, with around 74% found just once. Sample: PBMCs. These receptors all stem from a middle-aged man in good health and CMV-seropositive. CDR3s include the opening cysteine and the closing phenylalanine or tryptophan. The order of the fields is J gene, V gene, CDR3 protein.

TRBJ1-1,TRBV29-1,CSVEGPGQLNTEAFF
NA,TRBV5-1,CASSLGPWDRDVPYEQYF
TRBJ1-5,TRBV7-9,CASSLGQGLPAPGPQHF
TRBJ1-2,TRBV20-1,CSARPEDGYTF
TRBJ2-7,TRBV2,CASSEARSSFRYF
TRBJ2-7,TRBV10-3,CAIKGGSGQGDYEQYF
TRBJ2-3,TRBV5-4,CASSPPSTGGTDTQYF
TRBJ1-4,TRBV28,CASSLRQGRGKLFF
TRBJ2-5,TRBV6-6,CASTRQIRETQYF
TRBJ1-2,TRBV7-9,CASSLLAGIGDYGYTF
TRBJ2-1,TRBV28,CASSRLAGGRDNEQFF
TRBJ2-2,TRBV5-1,CASSYSGQNTGELFF
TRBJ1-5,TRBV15,CATSNTGDGNQPQHF
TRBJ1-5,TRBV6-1,CASSDAISNQPQHF
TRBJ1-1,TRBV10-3,CAISERAGGGEAFF
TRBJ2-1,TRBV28,CASSSGTSGYRGSYNEQFF